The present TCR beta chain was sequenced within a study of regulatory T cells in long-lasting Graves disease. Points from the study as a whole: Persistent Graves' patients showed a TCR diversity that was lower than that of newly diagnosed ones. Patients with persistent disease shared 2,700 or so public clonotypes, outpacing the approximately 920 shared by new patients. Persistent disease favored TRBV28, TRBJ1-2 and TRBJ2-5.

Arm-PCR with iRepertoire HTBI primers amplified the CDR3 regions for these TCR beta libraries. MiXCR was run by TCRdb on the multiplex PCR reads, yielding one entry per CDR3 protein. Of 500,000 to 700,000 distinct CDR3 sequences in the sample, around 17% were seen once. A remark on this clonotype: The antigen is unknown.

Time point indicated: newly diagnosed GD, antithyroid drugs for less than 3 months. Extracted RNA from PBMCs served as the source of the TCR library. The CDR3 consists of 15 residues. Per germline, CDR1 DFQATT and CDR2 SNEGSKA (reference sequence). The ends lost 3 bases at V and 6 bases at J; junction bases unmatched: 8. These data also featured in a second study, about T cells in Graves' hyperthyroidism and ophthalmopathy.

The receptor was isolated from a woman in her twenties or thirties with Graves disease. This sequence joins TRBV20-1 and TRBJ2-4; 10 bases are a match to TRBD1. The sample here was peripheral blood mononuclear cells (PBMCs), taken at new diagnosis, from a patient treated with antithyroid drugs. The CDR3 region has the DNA TGCAGTGCTAGGGAACGGAGGACAGGGGGAAACATTCAGTACTTC. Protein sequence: CSARERRTGGNIQYF.